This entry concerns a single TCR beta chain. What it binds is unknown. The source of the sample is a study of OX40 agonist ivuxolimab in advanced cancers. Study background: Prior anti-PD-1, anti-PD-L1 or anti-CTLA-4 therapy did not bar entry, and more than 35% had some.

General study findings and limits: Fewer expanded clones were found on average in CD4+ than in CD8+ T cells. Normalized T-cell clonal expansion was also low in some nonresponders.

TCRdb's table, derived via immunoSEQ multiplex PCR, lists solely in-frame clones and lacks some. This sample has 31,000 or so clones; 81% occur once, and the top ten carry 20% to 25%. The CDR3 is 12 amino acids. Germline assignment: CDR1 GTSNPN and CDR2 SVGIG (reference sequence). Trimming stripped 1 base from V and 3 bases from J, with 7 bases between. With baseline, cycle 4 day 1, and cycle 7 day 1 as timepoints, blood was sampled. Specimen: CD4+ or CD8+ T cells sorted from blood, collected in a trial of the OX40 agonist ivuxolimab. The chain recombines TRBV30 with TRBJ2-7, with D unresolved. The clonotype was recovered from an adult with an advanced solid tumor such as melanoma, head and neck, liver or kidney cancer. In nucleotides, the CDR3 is TGTGCCTGGAGTGAACAGAACTACGAGCAGTACTTC. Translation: CAWSEQNYEQYF.